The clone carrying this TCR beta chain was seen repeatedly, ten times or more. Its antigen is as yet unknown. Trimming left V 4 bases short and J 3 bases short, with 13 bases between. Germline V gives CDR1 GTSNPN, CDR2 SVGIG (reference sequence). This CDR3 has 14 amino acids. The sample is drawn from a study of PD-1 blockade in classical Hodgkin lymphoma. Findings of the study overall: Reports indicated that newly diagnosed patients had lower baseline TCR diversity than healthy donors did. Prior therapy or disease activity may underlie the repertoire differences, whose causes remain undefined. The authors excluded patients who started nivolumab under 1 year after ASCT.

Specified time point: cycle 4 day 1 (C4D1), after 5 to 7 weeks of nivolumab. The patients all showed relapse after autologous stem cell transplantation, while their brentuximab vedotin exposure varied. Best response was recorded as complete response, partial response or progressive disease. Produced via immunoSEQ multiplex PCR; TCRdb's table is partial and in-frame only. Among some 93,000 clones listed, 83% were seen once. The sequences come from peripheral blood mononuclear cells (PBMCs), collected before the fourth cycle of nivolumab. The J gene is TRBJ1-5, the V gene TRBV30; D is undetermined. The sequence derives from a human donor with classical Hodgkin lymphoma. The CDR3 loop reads CAWTGGLANQPQHF. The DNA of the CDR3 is TGTGCCTGGACCGGCGGGTTGGCCAATCAGCCCCAGCATTTT.